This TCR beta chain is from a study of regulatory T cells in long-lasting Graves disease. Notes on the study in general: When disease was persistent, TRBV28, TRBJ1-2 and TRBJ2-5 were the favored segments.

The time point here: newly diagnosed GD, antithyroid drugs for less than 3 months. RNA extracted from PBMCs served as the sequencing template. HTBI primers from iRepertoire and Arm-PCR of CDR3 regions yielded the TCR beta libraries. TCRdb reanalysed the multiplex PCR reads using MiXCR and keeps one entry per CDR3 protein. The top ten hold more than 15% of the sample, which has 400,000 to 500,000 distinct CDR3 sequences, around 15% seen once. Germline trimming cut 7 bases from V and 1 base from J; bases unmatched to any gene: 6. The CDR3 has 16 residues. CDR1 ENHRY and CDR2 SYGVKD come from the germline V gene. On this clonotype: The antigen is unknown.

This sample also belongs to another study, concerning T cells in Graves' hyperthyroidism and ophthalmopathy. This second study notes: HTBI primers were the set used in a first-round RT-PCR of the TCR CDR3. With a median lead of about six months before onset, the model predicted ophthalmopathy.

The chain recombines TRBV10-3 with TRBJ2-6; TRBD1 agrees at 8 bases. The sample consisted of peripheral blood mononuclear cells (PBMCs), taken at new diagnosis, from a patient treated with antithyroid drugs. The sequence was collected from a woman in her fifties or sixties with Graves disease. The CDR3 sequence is CAIKAGGGSGANVLTF. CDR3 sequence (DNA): TGTGCCATCAAAGCAGGGGGCGGGTCTGGGGCCAACGTCCTGACTTTC.